This T cell receptor (beta chain) was identified in a study of T cell responses to AZD1222 COVID-19 vaccine. General study points: Clonal diversity may have been underestimated, and the donors were mostly white British, with more females than males. There were repertoire samples only from the period after the peak T cell response.

Clones were sequenced by immunoSEQ multiplex PCR, and TCRdb holds only the in-frame ones, with some missing. The repertoire holds about 100,000 clones, around 89% seen once, with about 1.8% in the top ten. As to this clone: The antigen is undetermined.

There are 13 residues in the CDR3. CDR1 and CDR2 from the germline V gene are SGHNT and YENEEA. V shed 3 bases and J shed 5 bases, with 11 bases lying between them. The specimen comprised peripheral blood, sampled on day 0 of AZD1222 vaccination. The genes are TRBV11-3 and TRBJ2-7; a weak D match, TRBD1 (6 bases). The clonotype originates from an adult in good health. DNA for the CDR3: TGTGCCAGCAGCTTGCAGGGGTTCCACGAGCAGTACTTC. It codes for CASSLQGFHEQYF.